Following are 3 T cell receptor beta chains from one sample sequenced in a study of CD8 T cells in ankylosing spondylitis. Regarding the study as a whole: Characteristic of ankylosing spondylitis blood, it appeared, was a TCR beta motif comprising roughly eight highly homologous variants.

Their target antigens are unknown. TCRdb processed the 5' RACE reads anew with MiXCR; each CDR3 protein has one entry. The repertoire includes about 800,000 distinct CDR3 sequences, over 9.5% of them detected once, and approximately 0.51% sits in the top ten. Sequenced material: blood, either unsorted or a sorted T cell fraction (not recorded which). The origin of the receptors is a male donor with ankylosing spondylitis.

This chain joins TRBV5-5 and TRBJ2-1; D gene ambiguous. V gave up 9 bases and J gave up 8 bases, with 18 bases separating them. In germline, CDR1 is SGHKS, CDR2 YYEKEE (reference sequence). CDR3 size: 13 residues. Here the CDR3 reads CAIGRTPGYEQFF. In nucleotides, the CDR3 is TGTGCCATCGGCCGGACCCCGGGTTATGAGCAGTTCTTC.

This clonotype turned up a few times. The gene calls are TRBV5-5 and TRBJ1-1; 8 bases line up with TRBD1. Germline CDR1 SGHKS, CDR2 YYEKEE (reference sequence). J gave up 1 base and V 4 bases, and 9 bases lay outside the gene matches. This CDR3 has 16 amino acids. The CDR3, as DNA: TGTGCCAGCAGCCGACAGGGGAGTGGGGCGAACACTGAAGCTTTCTTT. It codes for CASSRQGSGANTEAFF.

CDR3 coding DNA: TGTGCCAGCAGTTTATACAGGGGGTTCCAAGAGACCCAGTACTTC. Its translation is CASSLYRGFQETQYF. The rearrangement links TRBV12-3 or TRBV12-4 to TRBJ2-5, with 8 nucleotides matching TRBD1. This CDR3 region has 15 residues. V dropped 2 bases and J dropped 1; count of bases not matched to a gene: 3.